The 30 T cell receptor beta chains given below trace back to one sample, sequenced in a study of CD8+CD57+ T cells in acquired aplastic anemia. According to the study, genomic DNA was the template for TCR beta VDJ and CDR3 profiling. Each CDR3 protein gets one entry after TCRdb re-called the reads with MiXCR. The table includes around 230,000 distinct CDR3 sequences, about 59% detected once. The sequenced sample consisted of sorted CD4+, CD8+, or CD8+CD57+ T cells (not recorded which) from PBMCs. The receptors come from a human donor in good health.

This sequence joins TRBV6-5 and TRBJ1-2, with 7 bases lining up with TRBD1. The length of the CDR3 is 14 residues. Germline V gene sequence: CDR1 MNHEY, CDR2 SVGAGI. V lost 6 bases and J lost 4; bases outside the gene matches: 8. DNA for the CDR3: TGTGCCAGCAGCCCTCCTAGGGACAGCTATGGCTACACCTTC. It encodes CASSPPRDSYGYTF.

This clonotype was seen repeatedly, ten times or more. The chain uses TRBV20-1 and TRBJ2-5; no reliable D call. CDR3 size: 17 residues. In germline, CDR1 is DFQATT, CDR2 SNEGSKA (reference sequence). V was pared by 1 base and J by 2 bases, with 20 bases between. This CDR3 reads CSARGVGTVGLQETQYF. Here the CDR3 DNA reads TGCAGTGCTAGAGGAGTTGGAACGGTGGGTCTGCAAGAGACCCAGTACTTC.

The rearrangement links TRBV15 to TRBJ2-7; TRBD1 matches 7 bases. Germline V gene lookup returns CDR1 LNHNV and CDR2 YYDKDF (reference sequence). The CDR3 loop spans 15 amino acids. V lost 3 bases to trimming and J lost 0 bases; unmatched junction nucleotides: 5. DNA for the CDR3: TGTGCCACCAGCAGGTTAGGGGACAGCTCCTACGAGCAGTACTTC. Translating gives CATSRLGDSSYEQYF.

The J gene is TRBJ2-5, the V gene TRBV20-1, with 9 bases fitting TRBD2. Trimming removed 5 bases from V and 7 bases from J; junction bases left unmatched: 2. The germline V gene has CDR1 DFQATT and CDR2 SNEGSKA (reference sequence). The CDR3 runs to 11 residues. This CDR3 is CSAGTSMTQYF. CDR3 DNA sequence: TGCAGTGCTGGGACTAGCATGACCCAGTACTTC.

The table lists this clonotype with many counts. The chain combines TRBV15 with TRBJ1-2; 11 bases map to TRBD1. Germline V gene sequence: CDR1 LNHNV, CDR2 YYDKDF (reference sequence). V gave up 0 bases and J gave up 7 bases; unmatched junction bases: 10. This CDR3 comprises 17 residues. Written as DNA, the CDR3 is TGTGCCACCAGCAGAGAATTTATCGGACAGGGGGCTCCTGGCTACACCTTC. Translation: CATSREFIGQGAPGYTF.

This clonotype was recorded at least ten times. This rearrangement joins TRBV9 to TRBJ2-2; D unclear. The CDR3 spans 12 residues. V was trimmed by 4 bases and J by 6 bases, leaving 7 bases between them. Germline V CDR1 and CDR2: SGDLS, YYNGEE. CDR3 nucleotide sequence: TGTGCCAGCAGCCCCCCCCCCGGGGAGCTGTTTTTT. This gives the protein CASSPPPGELFF. The full variable domain, its missing parts supplied by reference TRBV9 and TRBJ2-2, is DSGVTQTPKHLITATGQRVTLRCSPRSGDLSVYWYQQSLDQGLQFLIQYYNGEERAKGNILERFSAQQFPDLHSELNLSSLELGDSALYFCASSPPPGELFFGEGSRLTVL.

This clonotype has just a few counts. The chain couples TRBV10-3 to TRBJ2-2; D could derive from TRBD1 or TRBD2 (5 bases each). V was cut by 3 bases and J by 4 bases, with 15 bases left in between. This CDR3 is built from 16 residues. Germline values: CDR1 ENHRY, CDR2 SYGVKD. CDR3 nucleotides: TGTGCCATCAGTGAAGGGGAGTCTAGCCTCACCGGGGAGCTGTTTTTT. Residues: CAISEGESSLTGELFF.

Ten or more counts support this clonotype. This chain joins TRBV20-1 and TRBJ1-5; D might be TRBD1 (5 bases). Germline CDR1 reads DFQATT; CDR2 reads SNEGSKA (reference sequence). Trimming took off 4 bases at V and 2 bases at J, with 12 bases between the two ends. This CDR3 region has 14 residues. CDR3 residues: CSATDRAGNQPQHF. As DNA, the CDR3 is TGCAGTGCTACAGACAGAGCGGGCAATCAGCCCCAGCATTTT.

The V call is TRBV29-1, the J call TRBJ2-7; the match to TRBD2 covers 14 bases. Germline V gene data show CDR1 as SQVTM and CDR2 as ANQGSEA. The CDR3 length is 14 residues. Unmatched junction bases numbered 2, after V lost 7 bases and J lost 0 bases. In nucleotides, the CDR3 is TGCAGCGCTGGGACTAGCGGGAGCTCCTACGAGCAGTACTTC. It encodes CSAGTSGSSYEQYF.

The chain links TRBV7-3 to TRBJ1-2; TRBD1 agrees at 10 bases. CDR3 size: 17 residues. CDR1 is SGHTA and CDR2 is FQGTGA in the germline V gene. V shed 2 bases, J shed 4 bases, and the junction held 10 bases outside the gene matches. CDR3 in DNA: TGTGCCAGCAGCTTAGAGCCGGGACAGGGGTCCCCCTATGGCTACACCTTC. Protein: CASSLEPGQGSPYGYTF.

As regards this clonotype: This may come from a read error, since a much larger clone is one base off. The chain employs TRBV4-1 and TRBJ2-1; D is tentatively TRBD1 or TRBD2 (6 bases each). CDR1 is MGHRA, CDR2 YSYEKL, per germline. The CDR3 consists of 17 residues. As DNA, the CDR3 is TGCGCCGGCAGCCAAGTCGGGGGCCCAAGCTCCTACAATGAGCAGTTCTTC. As protein: CAGSQVGGPSSYNEQFF.

The table lists this clonotype with a count of one. V is TRBV19 and J is TRBJ2-1; TRBD2 matches at 11 bases. V shed 3 bases, J shed 6 bases, and the junction held 7 bases outside the gene matches. Germline CDR1 and CDR2: LNHDA and SQIVND (reference sequence). The CDR3 loop spans 16 amino acids. CDR3 nucleotide sequence: TGTGCCAGTAGTATTAGCGGGAGGGCCTATTCCAATGAGCAGTTCTTC. It translates to CASSISGRAYSNEQFF.

Only a few counts were recorded for this clonotype. The rearrangement joins TRBV5-6 to TRBJ2-3, with TRBD1 matching over 12 bases. Germline CDR1 is SGHDT and CDR2 is YYEEEE. The V segment lost 4 bases and the J segment 1 base; nucleotides outside the gene matches: 10. The CDR3 extends over 18 amino acids. This CDR3 reads CASSRAGQGAWGTDTQYF. The CDR3 DNA follows: TGTGCCAGCAGCCGTGCGGGACAGGGGGCATGGGGCACAGATACGCAGTATTTT.

V is TRBV9 and J is TRBJ2-3, with TRBD2 as a possible D gene (6 bases). The germline V and J ends were trimmed by 4 bases and 0 bases, with 21 bases remaining between them. Germline loops: CDR1 SGDLS, CDR2 YYNGEE. This CDR3 is built from 18 residues. CDR3 loop: CASSLRLRRGTSTDTQYF. The CDR3 nucleotides are TGTGCCAGCAGCTTACGGCTGCGGAGGGGTACTAGCACAGATACGCAGTATTTT.

This clonotype occurred many times. The chain combines TRBV20-1 with TRBJ2-7, with TRBD2 as a possible D gene (7 bases). This CDR3 has 13 amino acids. Looked up from germline, CDR1 is DFQATT and CDR2 is SNEGSKA (reference sequence). Trimming pared 0 bases from V and 6 bases from J, leaving 12 bases between. The CDR3 loop is CSARERGAFEQYF. DNA for the CDR3: TGCAGTGCTAGAGAACGGGGGGCATTCGAGCAGTACTTC.

The chain employs TRBV20-1 and TRBJ2-1; the match to TRBD2 covers 8 bases. Germline V CDR1 and CDR2: DFQATT, SNEGSKA (reference sequence). This CDR3 is built from 15 residues. The ends lost 7 bases at V and 6 bases at J; junction bases unmatched: 14. DNA for the CDR3: TGCAGTGGCCCAAACCCAGCGGGAGACCCCAATGAGCAGTTCTTC. Translated: CSGPNPAGDPNEQFF.

This clonotype was counted only a few times. This chain uses TRBV28 with TRBJ2-3, with 7 nucleotides matching TRBD2. The V segment lost 7 bases and the J segment 0 bases; nucleotides outside the gene matches: 10. The CDR3 is 16 amino acids. Germline loops: CDR1 MDHEN, CDR2 SYDVKM. In nucleotides, the CDR3 is TGTGCCAGCACCCTATCGCTAGCGGATAGCACAGATACGCAGTATTTT. Protein product: CASTLSLADSTDTQYF.

This rearrangement joins TRBV6-5 to TRBJ2-2, with 9 bases lining up with TRBD2. V was pared by 2 bases and J by 3 bases, with 1 base of the junction left unmatched. The germline V gene has CDR1 MNHEY and CDR2 SVGAGI. The CDR3 is 15 residues long. This CDR3 reads CASSYRLADTGELFF. CDR3 sequence (DNA): TGTGCCAGCAGTTACCGACTAGCGGACACCGGGGAGCTGTTTTTT.

This chain uses TRBV20-1 with TRBJ1-1, with TRBD1 as a possible D gene (6 bases). Germline loops: CDR1 DFQATT, CDR2 SNEGSKA (reference sequence). The CDR3 loop spans 14 amino acids. V gave up 6 bases and J gave up 6 bases, with 20 bases separating them. The CDR3 sequence is CSALTGSGLAEAFF. DNA of the CDR3: TGCAGTGCATTAACAGGGTCTGGGCTTGCTGAAGCTTTCTTT.

The CDR3 DNA sequence: TGTGCCAGCAGCTTAGCAGCGGGGGGACCGAGCTACGAGCAGTACTTC. It yields the protein CASSLAAGGPSYEQYF. The chain joins TRBV7-2 to TRBJ2-7; 9 bases align to TRBD2. V gave up 0 bases and J gave up 3 bases; unmatched junction bases: 6. CDR1 and CDR2 from the germline V gene are SGHTA and FQGNSA. The CDR3 is 16 amino acids.

This clonotype was recorded at least ten times. The chain links TRBV20-1 to TRBJ2-1; 8 bases line up with TRBD2. V dropped 1 base and J dropped 0; count of bases not matched to a gene: 14. Germline CDR1 and CDR2: DFQATT and SNEGSKA (reference sequence). CDR3 size: 19 residues. The CDR3 protein is CSARVWTSPAGSSYNEQFF. The CDR3 bases are TGCAGTGCTAGAGTATGGACTAGCCCTGCGGGGAGCTCCTACAATGAGCAGTTCTTC.

The chain joins TRBV24-1 to TRBJ2-2, with 7 bases that match TRBD1. The V gene's germline CDR1 is KGHDR and CDR2 SFDVKD. This CDR3 comprises 15 residues. The V and J ends lost 9 bases and 1 base, in that order; junction bases with no gene match: 7. The CDR3: CATGRTGVNTGELFF. The DNA of the CDR3 is TGTGCCACCGGAAGGACAGGCGTGAACACCGGGGAGCTGTTTTTT.

Only a few counts were recorded for this clonotype. The genes are TRBV19 and TRBJ1-6, with D tentatively TRBD1 (5 bases). CDR3 length: 16 amino acids. Germline V CDR1 and CDR2: LNHDA, SQIVND (reference sequence). Trimming shortened V by 3 bases and J by 5 bases, and 14 bases separated the two germline ends. CDR3 coding DNA: TGTGCCAGTAGTATTGGGCCGGGGCTCAATAATTCACCCCTCCACTTT. Protein: CASSIGPGLNNSPLHF.

This chain connects TRBV4-1 to TRBJ1-5; D not resolved. The V end was cut by 0 bases, the J end by 0 bases, with 9 bases between. Germline V gene lookup returns CDR1 MGHRA and CDR2 YSYEKL. The CDR3 extends over 16 amino acids. CDR3 region: CASSQDNNYSNQPQHF. The CDR3 DNA is TGCGCCAGCAGCCAAGATAATAACTATAGCAATCAGCCCCAGCATTTT.

Concerning this clonotype: A much larger clonotype is one base distant, so this may be a read error. The rearrangement uses TRBV7-9 and TRBJ1-3, with 12 bases fitting TRBD1. CDR1 is SEHNR and CDR2 is FQNEAQ in the germline V gene (reference sequence). CDR3 length equals 15 residues. This CDR3 reads CASSGTGGSGNTMYF. The CDR3 DNA reads TGTGCCAGCAGCGGGACAGGGGGCTCTGGAAACACCATGTATTTT.

There are many counts of this clonotype. The V and J genes are TRBV24-1 and TRBJ2-3, with 16 nucleotides matching TRBD2. V was clipped by 6 bases and J by 6 bases; unmatched bases: 11. Germline assignment: CDR1 KGHDR and CDR2 SFDVKD. This CDR3 comprises 18 residues. CDR3 amino acids: CATSLGTSGGGITDTQYF. In nucleotides, the CDR3 is TGTGCCACCAGTCTCGGGACTAGCGGGGGGGGGATCACGGATACGCAGTATTTT.

At least ten counts were recorded for this clonotype. The chain joins TRBV7-2 to TRBJ2-7; D is uncertain. The V end lost 4 bases, the J end lost 2 bases, and 9 bases lay between the germline ends. The germline gives CDR1 SGHTA, CDR2 FQGNSA. The CDR3 is 13 amino acids. The CDR3: CASSSKGPYEQYF. The CDR3 nucleotides are TGTGCCAGCAGCTCTAAGGGCCCCTACGAGCAGTACTTC.

This chain joins TRBV10-3 and TRBJ2-1, with D possibly TRBD1 on 5 matching bases. Between the trimmed V and J ends, which lost 6 bases and 0 bases, there was a span of 9 bases. Germline CDR1 reads ENHRY; CDR2 reads SYGVKD. This CDR3 has 14 residues. The CDR3 loop is CAIRGPYSYNEQFF. The CDR3 nucleotides read TGTGCCATCAGGGGGCCATACTCCTACAATGAGCAGTTCTTC.

In its sample, this clonotype was seen many times. The chain has TRBV4-1 and TRBJ2-7, with D tentatively TRBD1 or TRBD2 (5 bases each). The CDR3 contains 14 residues. Per germline, CDR1 MGHRA and CDR2 YSYEKL. Trimming took 2 bases from V and 2 from J, leaving 10 bases between them. The CDR3 loop is CASSQPGPPYEQYF. CDR3 DNA sequence: TGCGCCAGCAGCCAACCGGGACCACCCTACGAGCAGTACTTC.

A note on this clonotype: Mismatch with germline at one junction end may stem from a read error. V is TRBV7-2 and J is TRBJ1-6, with 9 bases aligning to TRBD1. The CDR3 loop spans 15 amino acids. Germline lookup yields CDR1 SGHTA and CDR2 FQGNSA. CDR3 protein: CASSLSGTGNSPLHF. DNA of the CDR3: TGCGCCAGCAGCCTGTCCGGGACAGGGAATTCACCCCTCCACTTT.